This T cell receptor beta chain is drawn from a study of blood T cell repertoires in COVID-19. The overall study: Some COVID-19 samples were acute and others convalescent; all came from the United States, Italy and Spain.

V was pared by 8 bases and J by 0 bases, with 13 bases of the junction left unmatched. CDR3 length: 17 residues. CDR1 and CDR2 from the germline V gene are MNHEY and SMNVEV (reference sequence). Authors' methods: Reference gene primer amplification gave nucleated cell count estimates. The protocol was immunoSEQ multiplex PCR, while the TCRdb copy is restricted to in-frame clones and leaves out a portion. V, J and clone size reflect that table, while D and trimming were determined from the DNA. This table has about 170,000 clones, approximately 90% appearing once. V gene TRBV27 combines with J gene TRBJ2-3; 8 positions match TRBD2. The source material was peripheral blood. The TCR comes from a man aged 50-59 years who had recovered from COVID-19. The CDR3: CASGSGGSELSTDTQYF. The CDR3, as DNA: TGTGCCAGCGGCTCGGGGGGGAGCGAATTAAGCACAGATACGCAGTATTTT.